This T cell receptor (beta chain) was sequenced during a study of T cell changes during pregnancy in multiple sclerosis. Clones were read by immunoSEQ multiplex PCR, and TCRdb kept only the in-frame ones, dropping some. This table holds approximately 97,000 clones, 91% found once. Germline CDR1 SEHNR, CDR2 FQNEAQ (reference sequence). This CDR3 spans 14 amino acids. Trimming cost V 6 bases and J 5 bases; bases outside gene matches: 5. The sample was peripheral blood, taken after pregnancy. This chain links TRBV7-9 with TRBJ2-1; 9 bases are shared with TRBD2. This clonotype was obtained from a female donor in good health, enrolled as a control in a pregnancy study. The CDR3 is CASSPSGGHNEQFF. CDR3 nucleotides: TGTGCCAGCAGTCCCAGCGGGGGGCACAATGAGCAGTTCTTC.